These 17 T cell receptor beta chains were all obtained from the same sample, sequenced in a study of T cells in Graves' hyperthyroidism and ophthalmopathy. TCR beta CDR3 regions were amplified from RNA. TCR CDR3 regions were first amplified by RT-PCR with HTBI primers. TCRdb independently ran MiXCR on the multiplex PCR reads; one entry per CDR3 protein. The sample shows 700,000 or so distinct CDR3 sequences, about 14% of them seen only once. Sequenced input: blood. The receptors originated from a woman aged 45-59 years with Graves' ophthalmopathy.

Details on this clonotype: Being one base from a much bigger clone, this may be a read error. The chain combines TRBV27 with TRBJ2-7; 14 bases line up with TRBD2. The CDR3 is made up of 17 amino acids. Unmatched junction bases numbered 13, after V lost 5 bases and J lost 7 bases. CDR1 is MNHEY, CDR2 SMNVEV, per germline (reference sequence). DNA of the CDR3: TGTGCCAGCAGTCCAAACGCGGGACTAGCGGGAGTCTATGAGCAGTACTTC. Protein product: CASSPNAGLAGVYEQYF.

The rearrangement joins TRBV5-5 to TRBJ2-1, with TRBD1 matching over 7 bases. CDR3 length equals 14 residues. J lost 9 bases, V lost 4 bases, and 10 bases had no gene match. Germline CDR1 reads SGHKS; CDR2 reads YYEKEE (reference sequence). For the CDR3, the DNA is TGTGCCAGCAGCCATGGACAGGAGCATGGTGAGCAGTTCTTC. It specifies CASSHGQEHGEQFF.

This clonotype was observed many times. The chain carries TRBV10-3 and TRBJ2-1, with D tentatively TRBD1 or TRBD2 (5 bases each). CDR3 size: 15 residues. V gave up 2 bases and J gave up 0 bases, with 8 bases separating them. Germline loops: CDR1 ENHRY, CDR2 SYGVKD. DNA of the CDR3: TGTGCCATCAGTGAGCGGGGCAGCTCCTACAATGAGCAGTTCTTC. It yields the protein CAISERGSSYNEQFF.

The table lists this clonotype with many counts. This CDR3 reads CASTQGPPSGNTIYF. In nucleotides, the CDR3 is TGTGCCAGCACGCAGGGTCCCCCCTCTGGAAACACCATATATTTT. V is TRBV2 and J is TRBJ1-3; perhaps TRBD1 as D (5 bases). V gave up 7 bases and J gave up 0 bases, with 13 bases separating them. The length of the CDR3 is 15 residues. The germline V gene has CDR1 SNHLY and CDR2 FYNNEI. Looking up the rest from reference TRBV2 and TRBJ1-3 gives the full variable domain: EPEVTQTPSHQVTQMGQEVILRCVPISNHLYFYWYRQILGQKVEFLVSFYNNEISEKSEIFDDQFSVERPDGSNFTLKIRSTKLEDSAMYFCASTQGPPSGNTIYFGEGSWLTVV.

The V gene is TRBV6-9, the J gene TRBJ1-2; the match to TRBD1 covers 9 bases. From germline, CDR1 is MNHGY and CDR2 SVAAGI. V was pared by 9 bases and J by 7 bases, with 12 bases of the junction left unmatched. This CDR3 has 14 amino acids. CDR3 coding DNA: TGTGCCAGTATGACCCCGGACAGGGGAATTGGCTACACCTTC. Its translation: CASMTPDRGIGYTF.

This clonotype has ten or more counts. The V gene is TRBV12-3 or TRBV12-4, the J gene TRBJ1-2, with TRBD1 matching over 7 bases. The ends lost 5 bases at V and 6 bases at J; junction bases unmatched: 12. The CDR3 spans 15 residues. The CDR3 is CASSPGGAALHGYTF. The CDR3 bases are TGTGCCAGCAGTCCAGGGGGGGCAGCCCTTCATGGCTACACCTTC.

This clonotype was seen at least ten times. The junction differs from germline at one of its ends, possibly a read error. The chain has TRBV7-7 and TRBJ2-5, with a tentative D call TRBD2 (5 bases). The length of the CDR3 is 14 residues. Germline CDR1 is SSHAT and CDR2 is FNYEAQ (reference sequence). CDR3 DNA sequence: TGTGCTAGCAGCTTAGGCACTAGTTCTGAGACCCAGTACTTC. This codes for CASSLGTSSETQYF.

This clonotype has at least ten counts. J is TRBJ2-4 and V is TRBV11-3; 12 positions agree with TRBD2. Germline V gene sequence: CDR1 SGHNT, CDR2 YENEEA. V was clipped by 6 bases and J by 0 bases; unmatched bases: 6. The CDR3 is 17 residues long. The CDR3 is CASSWTSGATAKNIQYF. As DNA, the CDR3 is TGTGCCAGCAGTTGGACTAGCGGGGCTACAGCCAAAAACATTCAGTACTTC. The variable domain in full, with the rest retrieved from reference TRBV11-3 and TRBJ2-4, is EAGVVQSPRYKIIEKKQPVAFWCNPISGHNTLYWYLQNLGQGPELLIRYENEEAVDDSQLPKDRFSAERLKGVDSTLKIQPAELGDSAVYLCASSWTSGATAKNIQYFGAGTRLSVL.

The rearrangement links TRBV28 to TRBJ2-2, with D possibly being TRBD1 (6 bases). CDR1 MDHEN and CDR2 SYDVKM come from the germline V gene. The CDR3 is 14 amino acids. The germline V and J ends were trimmed by 5 bases and 6 bases, with 13 bases remaining between them. The CDR3 sequence is CASSPHPGAGELFF. The CDR3 bases are TGTGCCAGCAGTCCCCACCCAGGGGCCGGGGAGCTGTTTTTT. Complete variable domain (other parts from reference TRBV28 and TRBJ2-2): DVKVTQSSRYLVKRTGEKVFLECVQDMDHENMFWYRQDPGLGLRLIYFSYDVKMKEKGDIPEGYSVSREKKERFSLILESASTNQTSMYLCASSPHPGAGELFFGEGSRLTVL.

In its sample, this clonotype was seen many times. This chain uses TRBV2 with TRBJ2-7; 8 nucleotides line up with TRBD1. The ends lost 6 bases at V and 6 bases at J; junction bases unmatched: 13. The germline V gene has CDR1 SNHLY and CDR2 FYNNEI. CDR3 length equals 15 residues. The CDR3 reads CASRRDRQGTGEQYF. CDR3 sequence (DNA): TGTGCCAGCAGGAGGGATCGACAGGGGACGGGCGAGCAGTACTTC.

This clonotype was observed at least ten times. This rearrangement joins TRBV29-1 to TRBJ1-4; maybe TRBD1 (5 bases). The CDR3 loop spans 12 amino acids. Trimming took off 7 bases at V and 4 bases at J, with 10 bases between the two ends. Per the germline V gene, CDR1 is SQVTM and CDR2 is ANQGSEA. CDR3 in DNA: TGCAGCGGAGGGACGGTTAATGAAAAACTGTTTTTT. Translated: CSGGTVNEKLFF.

J is TRBJ2-7 and V is TRBV27, with no clear D. The CDR3 contains 15 residues. Trimming removed 1 base at V and 3 bases at J, with 13 bases between. The germline gives CDR1 MNHEY, CDR2 SMNVEV (reference sequence). CDR3 protein: CASSLYSGKIYEQYF. The CDR3 DNA reads as TGTGCCAGCAGTTTATATTCTGGGAAAATCTACGAGCAGTACTTC.

There are many counts of this clonotype. The chain couples TRBV11-2 to TRBJ2-1; no clear D. The CDR3 has 13 amino acids. Germline V gene sequence: CDR1 SGHAT, CDR2 FQNNGV. Trimming pared 1 base from V and 8 bases from J, leaving 9 bases between. The CDR3 nucleotides read TGTGCCAGCAGCTTAGGCCCGAGTTATGAGCAGTTCTTC. It specifies CASSLGPSYEQFF. The variable domain in full, with the rest retrieved from reference TRBV11-2 and TRBJ2-1, is EAGVAQSPRYKIIEKRQSVAFWCNPISGHATLYWYQQILGQGPKLLIQFQNNGVVDDSQLPKDRFSAERLKGVDSTLKIQPAKLEDSAVYLCASSLGPSYEQFFGPGTRLTVL.

This clonotype was counted many times. The chain recombines TRBV27 with TRBJ2-7; 9 bases line up with TRBD1. Trimming took 4 bases from V and 5 from J; bases not matched to a gene: 9. The CDR3 has 15 amino acids. The germline V gene has CDR1 MNHEY and CDR2 SMNVEV (reference sequence). Written as DNA, the CDR3 is TGTGCCAGCAGTTCCCGGACAGGGGTGGGACACGAGCAGTACTTC. It is translated as CASSSRTGVGHEQYF.

Ten or more counts support this clonotype. The V and J genes are TRBV6-1 and TRBJ2-1; 9 positions agree with TRBD2. The CDR3 totals 16 residues. The ends lost 6 bases at V and 3 bases at J; junction bases unmatched: 9. The germline CDR1 and CDR2 sequences are MNHNS and SASEGT. For the CDR3, the DNA is TGTGCCAGCAGGTCGACTAGCGGCGCGGGCTACAATGAGCAGTTCTTC. This sequence encodes CASRSTSGAGYNEQFF.

This chain joins TRBV27 and TRBJ1-6; unclear D gene. Per germline, CDR1 MNHEY and CDR2 SMNVEV (reference sequence). CDR3 size: 13 residues. V was trimmed by 0 bases and J by 9 bases, leaving 6 bases between them. The CDR3 region has the DNA TGTGCCAGCAGTTTATCGGTGGGTTCACCCCTCCACTTT. This translates into CASSLSVGSPLHF.

This clonotype has a count of ten or more. The genes are TRBV7-8 and TRBJ2-2; TRBD2 matches at 11 bases. Trimming cost V 4 bases and J 7 bases; bases outside gene matches: 5. The CDR3 has 15 amino acids. CDR1 SGHVS and CDR2 FQNEAQ come from the germline V gene. CDR3 bases: TGTGCCAGCAGCTATAGCGGGAGGGCCGGCGGGGAGCTGTTTTTT. It codes for CASSYSGRAGGELFF.